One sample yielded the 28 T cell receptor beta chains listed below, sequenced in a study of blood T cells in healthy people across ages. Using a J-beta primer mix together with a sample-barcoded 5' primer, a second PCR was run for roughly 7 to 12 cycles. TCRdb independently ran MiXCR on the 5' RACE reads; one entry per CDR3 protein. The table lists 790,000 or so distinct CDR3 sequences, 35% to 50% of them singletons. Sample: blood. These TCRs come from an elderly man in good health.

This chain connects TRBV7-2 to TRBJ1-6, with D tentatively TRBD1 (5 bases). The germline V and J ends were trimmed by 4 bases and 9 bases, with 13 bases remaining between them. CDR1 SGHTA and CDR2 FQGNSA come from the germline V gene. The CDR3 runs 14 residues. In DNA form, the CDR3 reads TGTGCCAGCAGCTCTACGAGGGGTGGTTCACCCCTCCACTTT. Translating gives CASSSTRGGSPLHF.

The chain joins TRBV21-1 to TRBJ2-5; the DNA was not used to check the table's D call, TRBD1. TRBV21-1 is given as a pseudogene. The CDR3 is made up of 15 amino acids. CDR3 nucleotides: TGTGCCAGCAGCGGACGTACGGGACAGGGGGAGACCCAGTACTTC. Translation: CASSGRTGQGETQYF.

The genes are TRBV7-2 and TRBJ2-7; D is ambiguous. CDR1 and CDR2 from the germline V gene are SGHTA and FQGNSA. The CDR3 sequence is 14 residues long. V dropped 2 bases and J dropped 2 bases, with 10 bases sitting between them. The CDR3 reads CASSLYGVPYEQYF. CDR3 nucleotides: TGTGCCAGCAGCTTATATGGCGTACCCTACGAGCAGTACTTC.

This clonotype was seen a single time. The CDR3 nucleotides read TGTGCCAGCAGGACAGGGGAAGAAGATACGCAGTATTTT. This sequence encodes CASRTGEEDTQYF. V gene TRBV7-9 combines with J gene TRBJ2-3, with 8 nucleotides matching TRBD1. There are 13 residues in the CDR3. V shed 6 bases and J 5 bases; nucleotides not matched to a gene: 4. The germline V gene has CDR1 SEHNR and CDR2 FQNEAQ (reference sequence).

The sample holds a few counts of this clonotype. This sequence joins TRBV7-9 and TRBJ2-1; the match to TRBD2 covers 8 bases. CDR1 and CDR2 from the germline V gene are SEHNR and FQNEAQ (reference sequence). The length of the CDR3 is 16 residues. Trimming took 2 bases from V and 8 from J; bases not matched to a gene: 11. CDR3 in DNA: TGTGCCAGCAGCTTAAAAACTGCGGGGGGTGTCGATGAGCAGTTCTTC. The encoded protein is CASSLKTAGGVDEQFF.

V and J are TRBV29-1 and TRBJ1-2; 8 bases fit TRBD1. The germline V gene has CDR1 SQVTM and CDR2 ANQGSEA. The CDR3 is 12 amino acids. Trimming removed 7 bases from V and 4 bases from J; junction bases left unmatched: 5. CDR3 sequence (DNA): TGCAGCGCCCAGGGGGCGGGCTATGGCTACACCTTC. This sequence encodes CSAQGAGYGYTF.

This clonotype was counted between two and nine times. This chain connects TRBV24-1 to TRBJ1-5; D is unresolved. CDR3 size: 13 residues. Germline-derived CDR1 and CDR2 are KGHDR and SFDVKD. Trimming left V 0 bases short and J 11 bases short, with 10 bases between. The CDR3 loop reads CATSDLNSWTQHF. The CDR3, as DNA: TGTGCCACCAGTGATTTGAACAGTTGGACCCAGCATTTT.

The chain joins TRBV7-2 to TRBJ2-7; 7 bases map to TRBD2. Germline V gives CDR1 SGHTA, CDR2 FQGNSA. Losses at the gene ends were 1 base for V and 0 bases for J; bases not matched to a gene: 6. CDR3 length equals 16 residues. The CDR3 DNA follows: TGTGCCAGCAGCTTAGTTGCTAGCGGTACCTCCTACGAGCAGTACTTC. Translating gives CASSLVASGTSYEQYF.

DNA for the CDR3: TGCGCCAGCAGCTTGGCCCCCGCTGCCCGAGATACGCAGTATTTT. Protein: CASSLAPAARDTQYF. The chain employs TRBV5-1 and TRBJ2-3; D is undetermined. The germline CDR1 and CDR2 sequences are SGHRS and YFSETQ. The germline V and J ends were trimmed by 0 bases and 5 bases, with 13 bases remaining between them. This CDR3 comprises 15 residues.

CDR3 sequence (DNA): TGTGCCAGCAGCTTGGATGGCAAGGGAGGACTCAATGAGCAGTTCTTC. Translating gives CASSLDGKGGLNEQFF. The chain uses TRBV5-6 and TRBJ2-1; D possibly corresponds to TRBD2 (6 bases). Germline lookup yields CDR1 SGHDT and CDR2 YYEEEE. The CDR3 is made up of 16 amino acids. Between the trimmed V and J ends, which lost 0 bases and 6 bases, there was a span of 16 bases.

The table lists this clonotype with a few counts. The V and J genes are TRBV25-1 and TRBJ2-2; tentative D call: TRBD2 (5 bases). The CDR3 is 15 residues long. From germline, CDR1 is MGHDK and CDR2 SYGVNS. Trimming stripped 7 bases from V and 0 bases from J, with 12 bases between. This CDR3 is CASMRSGTNTGELFF. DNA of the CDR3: TGTGCCAGCATGCGTTCCGGGACGAACACCGGGGAGCTGTTTTTT.

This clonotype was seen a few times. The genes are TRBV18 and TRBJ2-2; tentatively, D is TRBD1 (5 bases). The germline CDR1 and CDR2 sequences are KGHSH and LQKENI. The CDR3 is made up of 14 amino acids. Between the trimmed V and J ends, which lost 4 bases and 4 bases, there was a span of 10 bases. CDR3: CASSLDRTTGELFF. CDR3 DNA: TGTGCCAGCTCACTCGACAGAACCACCGGGGAGCTGTTTTTT.

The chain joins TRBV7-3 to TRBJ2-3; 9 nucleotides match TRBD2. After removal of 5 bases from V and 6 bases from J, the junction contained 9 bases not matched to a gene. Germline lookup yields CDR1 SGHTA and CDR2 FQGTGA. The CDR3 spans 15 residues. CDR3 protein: CASSPLAGMADTQYF. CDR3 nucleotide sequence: TGTGCCAGCAGCCCCCTAGCGGGAATGGCTGATACGCAGTATTTT. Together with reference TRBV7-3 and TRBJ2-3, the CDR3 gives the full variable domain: GAGVSQTPSNKVTEKGKYVELRCDPISGHTALYWYRQSLGQGPEFLIYFQGTGAADDSGLPNDRFFAVRPEGSVSTLKIQRTERGDSAVYLCASSPLAGMADTQYFGPGTRLTVL.

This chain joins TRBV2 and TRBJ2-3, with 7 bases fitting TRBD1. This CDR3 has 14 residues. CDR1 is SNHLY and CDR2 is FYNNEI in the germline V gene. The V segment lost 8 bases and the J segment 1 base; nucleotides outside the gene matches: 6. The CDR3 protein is CASARTGGTDTQYF. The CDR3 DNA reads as TGTGCCAGCGCGCGGACAGGCGGCACAGATACGCAGTATTTT. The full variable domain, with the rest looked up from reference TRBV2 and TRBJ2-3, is EPEVTQTPSHQVTQMGQEVILRCVPISNHLYFYWYRQILGQKVEFLVSFYNNEISEKSEIFDDQFSVERPDGSNFTLKIRSTKLEDSAMYFCASARTGGTDTQYFGPGTRLTVL.

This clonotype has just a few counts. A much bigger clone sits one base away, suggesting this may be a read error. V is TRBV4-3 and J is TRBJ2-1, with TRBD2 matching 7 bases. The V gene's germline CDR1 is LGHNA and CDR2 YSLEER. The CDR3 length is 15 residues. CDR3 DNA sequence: TGCGCCGGCAGCCAAGAAACAGCGGGATACAATGAGCAGTTCTTC. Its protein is CAGSQETAGYNEQFF.

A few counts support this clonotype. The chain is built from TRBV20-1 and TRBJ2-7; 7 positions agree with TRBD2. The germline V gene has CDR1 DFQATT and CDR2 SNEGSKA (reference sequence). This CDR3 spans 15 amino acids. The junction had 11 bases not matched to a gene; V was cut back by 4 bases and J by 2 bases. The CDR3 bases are TGCAGTGCTAAACCATCTAGCGGCTGGACCTACGAGCAGTACTTC. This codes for CSAKPSSGWTYEQYF.

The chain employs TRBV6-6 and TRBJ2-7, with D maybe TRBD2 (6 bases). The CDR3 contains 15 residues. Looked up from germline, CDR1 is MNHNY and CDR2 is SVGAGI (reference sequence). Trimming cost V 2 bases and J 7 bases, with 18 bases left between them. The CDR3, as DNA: TGTGCCAGCAGTTACACTCCCGGGGGAACCGGGGAGCAGTACTTC. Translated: CASSYTPGGTGEQYF.

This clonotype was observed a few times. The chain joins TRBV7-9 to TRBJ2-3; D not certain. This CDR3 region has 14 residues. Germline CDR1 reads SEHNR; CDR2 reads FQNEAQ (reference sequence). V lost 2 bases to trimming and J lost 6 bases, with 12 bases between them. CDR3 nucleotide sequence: TGTGCCAGCAGCTTAAGGATGAGCGTCGATACGCAGTATTTT. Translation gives CASSLRMSVDTQYF. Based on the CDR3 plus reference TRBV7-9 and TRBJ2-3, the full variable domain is DTGVSQNPRHKITKRGQNVTFRCDPISEHNRLYWYRQTLGQGPEFLTYFQNEAQLEKSRLLSDRFSAERPKGSFSTLEIQRTEQGDSAMYLCASSLRMSVDTQYFGPGTRLTVL.

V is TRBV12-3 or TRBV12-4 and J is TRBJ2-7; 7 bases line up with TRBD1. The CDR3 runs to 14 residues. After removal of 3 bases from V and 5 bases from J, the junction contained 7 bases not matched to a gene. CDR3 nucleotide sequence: TGTGCCAGCAGTTTGGTCAGGGGGATTGACGAGCAGTACTTC. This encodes CASSLVRGIDEQYF.

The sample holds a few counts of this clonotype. CDR3 residues: CSVAGTGSSTEAFF. Here the CDR3 DNA reads TGCAGCGTAGCCGGGACAGGGTCAAGCACTGAAGCTTTCTTT. The chain uses TRBV29-1 and TRBJ1-1; TRBD1 aligns across 9 bases. CDR1 SQVTM and CDR2 ANQGSEA come from the germline V gene. The CDR3 is made up of 14 amino acids. The junction had 9 bases not matched to a gene; V was cut back by 6 bases and J by 4 bases.

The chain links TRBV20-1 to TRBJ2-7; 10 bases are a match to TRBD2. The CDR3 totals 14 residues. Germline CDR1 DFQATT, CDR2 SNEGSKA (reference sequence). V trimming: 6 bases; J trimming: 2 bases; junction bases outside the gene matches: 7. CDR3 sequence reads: CSAYPAGGPYEQYF. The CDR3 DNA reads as TGCAGTGCATACCCAGCGGGAGGGCCCTACGAGCAGTACTTC.

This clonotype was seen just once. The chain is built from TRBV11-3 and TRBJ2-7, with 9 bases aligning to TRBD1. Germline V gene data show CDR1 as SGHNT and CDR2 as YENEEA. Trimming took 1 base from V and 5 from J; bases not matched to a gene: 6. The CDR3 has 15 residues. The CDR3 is CASSLGGQGFHEQYF. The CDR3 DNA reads TGTGCCAGCAGCTTAGGGGGACAGGGTTTCCACGAGCAGTACTTC.

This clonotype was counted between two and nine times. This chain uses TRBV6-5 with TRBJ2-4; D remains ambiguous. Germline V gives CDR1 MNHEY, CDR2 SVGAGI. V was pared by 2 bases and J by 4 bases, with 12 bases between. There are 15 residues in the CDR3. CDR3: CASSYIVQRKNIQYF. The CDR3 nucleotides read TGTGCCAGCAGTTACATAGTACAGAGGAAAAACATTCAGTACTTC.

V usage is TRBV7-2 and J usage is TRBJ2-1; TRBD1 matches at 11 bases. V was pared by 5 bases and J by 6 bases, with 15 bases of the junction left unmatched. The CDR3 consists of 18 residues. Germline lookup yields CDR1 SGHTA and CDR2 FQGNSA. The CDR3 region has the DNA TGTGCCAGCAGCCCATCCAGGACAGGGGGCCAAGGGGTCAATGAGCAGTTCTTC. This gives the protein CASSPSRTGGQGVNEQFF. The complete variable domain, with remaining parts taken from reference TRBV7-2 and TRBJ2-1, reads GAGVSQSPSNKVTEKGKDVELRCDPISGHTALYWYRQSLGQGLEFLIYFQGNSAPDKSGLPSDRFSAERTGGSVSTLTIQRTQQEDSAVYLCASSPSRTGGQGVNEQFFGPGTRLTVL.

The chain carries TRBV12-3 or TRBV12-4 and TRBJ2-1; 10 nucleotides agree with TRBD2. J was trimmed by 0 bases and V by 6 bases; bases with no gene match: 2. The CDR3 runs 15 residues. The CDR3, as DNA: TGTGCCAGCAGAGGACTAGCGGACTCCTACAATGAGCAGTTCTTC. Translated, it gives CASRGLADSYNEQFF.

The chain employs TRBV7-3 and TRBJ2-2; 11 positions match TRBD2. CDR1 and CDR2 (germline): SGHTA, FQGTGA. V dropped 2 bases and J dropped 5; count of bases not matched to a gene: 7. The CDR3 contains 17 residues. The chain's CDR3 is CASSLLAGGPGTGELFF. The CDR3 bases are TGTGCCAGCAGCTTATTAGCGGGAGGGCCGGGGACCGGGGAGCTGTTTTTT. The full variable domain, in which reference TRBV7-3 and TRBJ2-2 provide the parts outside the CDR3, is GAGVSQTPSNKVTEKGKYVELRCDPISGHTALYWYRQSLGQGPEFLIYFQGTGAADDSGLPNDRFFAVRPEGSVSTLKIQRTERGDSAVYLCASSLLAGGPGTGELFFGEGSRLTVL.

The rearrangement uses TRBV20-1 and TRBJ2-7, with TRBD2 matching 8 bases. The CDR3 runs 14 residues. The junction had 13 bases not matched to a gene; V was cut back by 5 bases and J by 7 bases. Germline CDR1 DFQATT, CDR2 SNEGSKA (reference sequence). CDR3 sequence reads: CSAYSPREGGEQYF. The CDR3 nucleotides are TGCAGTGCTTATTCCCCCCGGGAGGGCGGGGAGCAGTACTTC.

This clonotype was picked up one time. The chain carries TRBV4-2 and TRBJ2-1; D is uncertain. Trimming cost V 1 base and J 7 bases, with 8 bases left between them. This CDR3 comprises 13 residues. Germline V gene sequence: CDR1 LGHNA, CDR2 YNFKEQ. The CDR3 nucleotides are TGTGCCAGCAGCCAAGGTCCGTGGAATGAGCAGTTCTTC. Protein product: CASSQGPWNEQFF.